This T cell receptor (beta chain) was recovered during a study of blood T cell repertoires in COVID-19. Whole-study context: Nucleic acid was either cDNA or gDNA, and it came from T cells, B-cell-depleted T cells, or PBMCs.

Symptom resolution, clearance, or two negative PCRs marked the recovered donors of Cohort 3. Germline V gives CDR1 MDHEN, CDR2 SYDVKM. This CDR3 comprises 14 residues. V gave up 7 bases and J gave up 0 bases; unmatched junction bases: 4. The method was immunoSEQ multiplex PCR; TCRdb's version includes in-frame clones alone and lacks a portion of them. The sample lists approximately 350,000 clones, roughly 84% occurring once. The rearrangement joins TRBV28 to TRBJ1-2, with 8 bases matching TRBD1. Sequencing was done on a sample of PBMCs or T cells enriched from blood (not recorded which). This clonotype was sampled from a woman aged 25 to 45 who had recovered from COVID-19. CDR3 sequence (DNA): TGTGCCAGCACCCAGGGACAGGCTAACTATGGCTACACCTTC. Protein product: CASTQGQANYGYTF.